This entry lists 17 T cell receptor beta chains sequenced from one sample in a study of T cells in women clearing cervical HPV infection. The data were produced by immunoSEQ multiplex PCR, yet TCRdb's version contains in-frame clones alone and is incomplete. The repertoire shows 30,000 or so clones; the top ten hold roughly 3.4%. The specimen sequenced was blood buffy coat. The source of these receptors is a woman aged 18 to 75 with a cervical HPV16 infection that either progressed to CIN3+ or cleared (not recorded which).

As for this clone: Read coverage stops 3 residues before the CDR3 terminus; the germline J gene supplies the remainder. The V gene is TRBV19, the J gene TRBJ1-2, with D unresolved. Trimming left V 4 bases short and J 0 bases short, with 15 bases between. CDR1 is LNHDA, CDR2 SQIVND, per germline (reference sequence). This CDR3 comprises 16 residues. The CDR3 sequence is CASSTNSPSSNYGYTF. The covered CDR3 bases are TGTGCCAGTAGTACTAACTCGCCGTCCTCTAACTATGGC.

To note about this clone: Read data end 3 residues before the CDR3 end; the end is taken from the germline J gene. The rearrangement uses TRBV29-1 and TRBJ1-2; TRBD1 is a possible D gene (5 bases). V lost 0 bases and J lost 5, with 16 bases in between. The CDR3 consists of 15 residues. The germline gives CDR1 SQVTM, CDR2 ANQGSEA. CDR3 DNA, as far as it was read: TGCAGCGTTGAAGATCCTGCCAGGGTGGGGTATGGC. Its translation is CSVEDPARVGYG. The whole CDR3 protein is CSVEDPARVGYGYTF.

A word on this clone: The CDR3 is cut off 3 residues early in the read; its end comes from the germline J gene. J is TRBJ2-7 and V is TRBV11-3; the D gene is possibly TRBD1 (6 bases). This CDR3 is 13 amino acids long. Germline V gives CDR1 SGHNT, CDR2 YENEEA. The V and J ends lost 2 bases and 2 bases respectively, with 7 bases between them. Partial CDR3 DNA: TGTGCCAGCAGCTTATCAGGGGCCTACGAG. Residues: CASSLSGAYE. The whole CDR3 protein is CASSLSGAYEQYF.

A note on this clone: The read finishes 3 residues shy of the CDR3 end, and the germline J gene is used to complete it. The chain combines TRBV19 with TRBJ2-7, with 7 bases lining up with TRBD1. Germline CDR1 LNHDA, CDR2 SQIVND (reference sequence). Trimming cost V 8 bases and J 2 bases; bases outside gene matches: 3. The CDR3 runs 12 residues. CDR3 sequence reads: CASSGQTYEQYF. The covered CDR3 bases are TGTGCCAGTTCGGGACAGACCTACGAG.

A note on this clone: The DNA ends 3 residues before the CDR3 does, and the rest of the CDR3 is filled in from the germline J gene. V and J are TRBV2 and TRBJ2-5; tentatively, D is TRBD2 (5 bases). Between the trimmed V and J ends, which lost 7 bases and 3 bases, there was a span of 12 bases. Per the germline V gene, CDR1 is SNHLY and CDR2 is FYNNEI. The CDR3 loop spans 13 amino acids. The CDR3 loop reads CASTGNNKETQYF. CDR3 DNA, as far as it was read: TGTGCCAGCACGGGGAACAACAAAGAGACC.

On this clone itself: The CDR3 end lies 3 residues beyond the end of the read and is filled in from the germline J gene. The chain combines TRBV7-6 with TRBJ2-1; possible D gene TRBD1, 6 bases. V dropped 6 bases and J dropped 5 bases, with 17 bases sitting between them. Germline values: CDR1 SGHVS, CDR2 FNYEAQ. The CDR3 extends over 15 amino acids. The CDR3 bases that were read are TGTGCCAGCAGTGATAGGGGGAGTGGTAACAATGAG. It encodes CASSDRGSGNNE. From start to end, the CDR3 is CASSDRGSGNNEQFF.

Details on this clone: The read is 3 residues too short to cover the CDR3 end, so that end is filled in from the germline J gene. V usage is TRBV4-1 and J usage is TRBJ2-7; possible D gene TRBD2, 6 bases. This CDR3 contains 15 residues. The germline V gene has CDR1 MGHRA and CDR2 YSYEKL. Trimming removed 5 bases from V and 2 bases from J, with 16 bases in between. The CDR3 is CASSENNRRAYEQYF. The DNA read from the CDR3 is TGCGCCAGCAGCGAAAATAACAGGAGGGCCTACGAG.

As to this clone: The CDR3 end lies 3 residues beyond the end of the read and is filled in from the germline J gene. The genes are TRBV5-1 and TRBJ2-7; 7 bases align to TRBD2. Unmatched junction bases numbered 9, after V lost 4 bases and J lost 2 bases. This CDR3 spans 15 amino acids. From germline, CDR1 is SGHRS and CDR2 YFSETQ. The sequenced CDR3 bases are TGCGCCAGCAGCCAACCCGGGACTACCACCTACGAG. This codes for CASSQPGTTTYE. The CDR3 reads in full as CASSQPGTTTYEQYF. The entire variable domain, with the rest obtained from reference TRBV5-1 and TRBJ2-7, is as follows: KAGVTQTPRYLIKTRGQQVTLSCSPISGHRSVSWYQQTPGQGLQFLFEYFSETQRNKGNFPGRFSGRQFSNSRSEMNVSTLELGDSALYLCASSQPGTTTYEQYFGPGTRLTVT.

As regards this clone: The CDR3 is cut off 3 residues early in the read; its end comes from the germline J gene. This chain links TRBV20-1 with TRBJ2-1; D not resolved. The germline CDR1 and CDR2 sequences are DFQATT and SNEGSKA (reference sequence). V was clipped by 5 bases and J by 6 bases, with 20 bases between them. This CDR3 spans 15 amino acids. The CDR3 protein is CSAGLQWAPSNEQFF. CDR3 DNA, as far as it was read: TGCAGTGCTGGCCTACAGTGGGCTCCCTCCAATGAG.

Note on this clone: The sequence runs out 3 residues before the end of the CDR3; the remainder is reconstructed from the germline J gene. The chain couples TRBV5-1 to TRBJ2-3, with 9 bases matching TRBD2. CDR3 length: 15 amino acids. The germline CDR1 and CDR2 sequences are SGHRS and YFSETQ. V shed 7 bases, J shed 2 bases, and the junction held 8 bases outside the gene matches. CDR3 region: CASALTSGLTDTQYF. Incomplete CDR3 DNA: TGCGCCAGCGCCCTGACTAGCGGACTCACAGATACG.

Worth noting for this clone: The read falls 3 residues short of the CDR3 end, and the missing part is taken from the germline J gene. The chain carries TRBV7-9 and TRBJ1-2, with no clear D. Germline CDR1 is SEHNR and CDR2 is FQNEAQ (reference sequence). The CDR3 loop spans 13 amino acids. The CDR3 DNA, read in part, is TGTGCCAGCAGCCACGACTTGTACAATGAC. Translated: CASSHDLYND. The whole CDR3 is CASSHDLYNDYTF.

With respect to this clone: The CDR3 goes on 3 residues after the read ends, and that part is filled in from the germline J gene. The chain carries TRBV20-1 and TRBJ2-7; D perhaps matches TRBD1 (6 bases). Trimming cost V 3 bases and J 3 bases, with 18 bases left between them. Germline assignment: CDR1 DFQATT and CDR2 SNEGSKA (reference sequence). This CDR3 has 15 residues. Incomplete CDR3 DNA: TGCAGTGCTAGTTTGTTCCCGGGACACAACTACGAG. Amino acids: CSASLFPGHNYE. The full CDR3 protein reads CSASLFPGHNYEQYF.

About this clone itself: The missing CDR3 end, 3 residues past where the read stops, is filled in from the germline J gene. The genes are TRBV29-1 and TRBJ1-2, with TRBD1 identical over 7 bases. J gave up 2 bases and V 6 bases, and 15 bases lay outside the gene matches. The CDR3 has 16 residues. The germline CDR1 and CDR2 sequences are SQVTM and ANQGSEA. CDR3 sequence reads: CSVPRARTGSNYGYTF. The sequenced part of the CDR3 DNA is TGCAGCGTACCCAGGGCCCGGACAGGTTCCAACTATGGC.

About this clone itself: The read terminates 3 residues ahead of where the CDR3 ends, so the germline J gene completes it. The rearrangement uses TRBV20-1 and TRBJ2-1; D is perhaps TRBD2 (6 bases). The CDR3 runs to 14 residues. Germline CDR1 DFQATT, CDR2 SNEGSKA (reference sequence). The ends were cut back, 3 bases at V and 0 bases at J, with 9 bases in the middle. CDR3 region: CSARRDSSYNEQFF. CDR3 DNA, as far as it was read: TGCAGTGCTAGGCGGGATAGCTCCTACAATGAG.

About this clone: The missing CDR3 end, 3 residues past where the read stops, is filled in from the germline J gene. The chain combines TRBV7-8 with TRBJ1-5; TRBD1 is a possible D gene (5 bases). V lost 5 bases to trimming and J lost 7 bases, with 15 bases between them. CDR3 length: 14 amino acids. Germline V gene data show CDR1 as SGHVS and CDR2 as FQNEAQ. The part of the CDR3 DNA that was read is TGTGCCAGCAGCAAGGCGGGGGGAACGCAGCCC. Protein: CASSKAGGTQP. The full CDR3 sequence reads CASSKAGGTQPQHF. The full variable domain, completed using reference TRBV7-8 and TRBJ1-5, is GAGVSQSPRYKVAKRGQDVALRCDPISGHVSLFWYQQALGQGPEFLTYFQNEAQLDKSGLPSDRFFAERPEGSVSTLKIQRTQQEDSAVYLCASSKAGGTQPQHFGDGTRLSIL.

As concerns this clone: Read data end 3 residues before the CDR3 end; the end is taken from the germline J gene. The V and J genes are TRBV7-6 and TRBJ1-1; 8 bases agree with TRBD1. The CDR3 is 15 amino acids. J lost 3 bases, V lost 4 bases, and 7 bases had no gene match. Germline V lookup: CDR1 SGHVS, CDR2 FNYEAQ. Partial CDR3 DNA: TGTGCCAGCAGCTCCTGGACAGGGCCAGACACTGAA. As protein: CASSSWTGPDTE. The whole CDR3 protein is CASSSWTGPDTEAFF.

On this clone itself: From the germline J gene comes the end of the CDR3, since the read stops 3 residues before it. The chain carries TRBV29-1 and TRBJ2-7, with D possibly being TRBD1 (5 bases). The CDR3 is 13 amino acids. Germline-derived CDR1 and CDR2 are SQVTM and ANQGSEA. V shed 3 bases and J shed 3 bases, with 12 bases lying between them. CDR3 bases read: TGCAGCGTTGAGGTCCAGGGCCACTACGAG. This gives the protein CSVEVQGHYE. Given in full, the CDR3 is CSVEVQGHYEQYF.